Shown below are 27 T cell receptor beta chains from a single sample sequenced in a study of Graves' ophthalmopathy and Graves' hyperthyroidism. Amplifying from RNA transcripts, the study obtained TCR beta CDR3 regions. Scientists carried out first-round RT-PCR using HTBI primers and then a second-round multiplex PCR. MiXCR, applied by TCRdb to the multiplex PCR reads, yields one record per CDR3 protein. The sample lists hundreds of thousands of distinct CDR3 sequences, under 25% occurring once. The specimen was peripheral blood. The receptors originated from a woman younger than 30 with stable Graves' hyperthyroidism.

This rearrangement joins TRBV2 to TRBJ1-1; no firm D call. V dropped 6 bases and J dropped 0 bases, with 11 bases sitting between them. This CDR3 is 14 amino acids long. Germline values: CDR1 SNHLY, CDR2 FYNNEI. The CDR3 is CASSPSWLNTEAFF. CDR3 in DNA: TGTGCCAGCAGCCCCAGTTGGCTGAACACTGAAGCTTTCTTT.

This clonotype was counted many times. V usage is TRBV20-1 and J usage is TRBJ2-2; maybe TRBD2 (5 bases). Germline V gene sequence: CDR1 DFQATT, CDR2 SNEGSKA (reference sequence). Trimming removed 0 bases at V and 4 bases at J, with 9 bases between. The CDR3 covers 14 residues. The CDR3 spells CSARDGLATGELFF. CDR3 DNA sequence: TGCAGTGCTAGAGATGGGCTAGCCACCGGGGAGCTGTTTTTT.

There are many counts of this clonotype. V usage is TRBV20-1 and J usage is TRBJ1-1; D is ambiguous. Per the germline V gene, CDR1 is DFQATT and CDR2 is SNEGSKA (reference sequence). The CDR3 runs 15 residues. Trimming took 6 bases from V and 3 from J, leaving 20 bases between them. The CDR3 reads CSATTTLDGYTEAFF. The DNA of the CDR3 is TGCAGTGCGACAACTACATTGGATGGGTACACTGAAGCTTTCTTT.

The CDR3 loop is CASSPLGGLGGTGELFF. CDR3 sequence (DNA): TGTGCCAGCAGCCCGTTAGGGGGACTTGGTGGTACCGGGGAGCTGTTTTTT. The rearrangement uses TRBV3-1 and TRBJ2-2; D is tentatively TRBD1 or TRBD2 (6 bases each). V lost 4 bases to trimming and J lost 5 bases, with 20 bases between them. This CDR3 has 17 amino acids. The germline V gene encodes CDR1 LGHDT and CDR2 YNNKEL (reference sequence).

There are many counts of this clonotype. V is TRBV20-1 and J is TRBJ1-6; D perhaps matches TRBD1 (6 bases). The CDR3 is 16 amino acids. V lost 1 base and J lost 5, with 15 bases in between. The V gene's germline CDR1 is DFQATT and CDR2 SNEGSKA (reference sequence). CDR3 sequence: CSARVAGGGNNSPLHF. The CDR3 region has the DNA TGCAGTGCTAGAGTTGCGGGGGGGGGCAATAATTCACCCCTCCACTTT.

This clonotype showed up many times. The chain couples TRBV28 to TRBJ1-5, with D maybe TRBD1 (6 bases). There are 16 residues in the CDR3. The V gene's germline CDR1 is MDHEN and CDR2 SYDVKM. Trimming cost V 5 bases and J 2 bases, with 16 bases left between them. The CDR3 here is CASSGGRDGGNQPQHF. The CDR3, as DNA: TGTGCCAGCAGTGGGGGCCGAGACGGAGGCAATCAGCCCCAGCATTTT.

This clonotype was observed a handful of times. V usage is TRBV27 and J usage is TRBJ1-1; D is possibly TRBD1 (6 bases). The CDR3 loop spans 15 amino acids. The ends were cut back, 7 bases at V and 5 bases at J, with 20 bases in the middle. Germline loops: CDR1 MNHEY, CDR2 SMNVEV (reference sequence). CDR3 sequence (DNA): TGTGCCAGCACTCCGGAGCTAGGGGGTAGGACTGAAGCTTTCTTT. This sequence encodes CASTPELGGRTEAFF.

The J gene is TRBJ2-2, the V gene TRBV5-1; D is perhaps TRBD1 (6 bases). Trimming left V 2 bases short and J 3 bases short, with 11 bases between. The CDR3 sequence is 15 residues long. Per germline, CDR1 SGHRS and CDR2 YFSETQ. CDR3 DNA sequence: TGCGCCAGCAGCTTAACAGGGAGTCACACCGGGGAGCTGTTTTTT. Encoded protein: CASSLTGSHTGELFF.

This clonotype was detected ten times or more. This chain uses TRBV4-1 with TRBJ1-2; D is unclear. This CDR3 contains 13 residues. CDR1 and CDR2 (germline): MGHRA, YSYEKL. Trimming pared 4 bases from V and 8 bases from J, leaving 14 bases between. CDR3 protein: CASSPDGLGGYTF. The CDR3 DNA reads TGCGCCAGCAGCCCTGATGGATTAGGAGGCTACACCTTC.

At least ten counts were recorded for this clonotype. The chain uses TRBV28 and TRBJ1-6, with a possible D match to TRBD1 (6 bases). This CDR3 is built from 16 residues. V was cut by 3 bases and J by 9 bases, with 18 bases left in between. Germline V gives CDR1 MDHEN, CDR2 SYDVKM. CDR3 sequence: CASSFVKGHGGSPLHF. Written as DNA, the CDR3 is TGTGCCAGCAGTTTTGTAAAGGGACATGGAGGTTCACCCCTCCACTTT. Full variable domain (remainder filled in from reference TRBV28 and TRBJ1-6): DVKVTQSSRYLVKRTGEKVFLECVQDMDHENMFWYRQDPGLGLRLIYFSYDVKMKEKGDIPEGYSVSREKKERFSLILESASTNQTSMYLCASSFVKGHGGSPLHFGNGTRLTVT.

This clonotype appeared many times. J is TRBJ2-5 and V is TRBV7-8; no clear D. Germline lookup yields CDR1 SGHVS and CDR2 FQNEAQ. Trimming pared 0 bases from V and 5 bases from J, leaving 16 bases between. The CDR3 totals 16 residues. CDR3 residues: CASSLARWVFRETQYF. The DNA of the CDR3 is TGTGCCAGCAGCTTAGCACGCTGGGTGTTCAGGGAGACCCAGTACTTC. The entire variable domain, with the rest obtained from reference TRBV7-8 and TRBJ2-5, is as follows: GAGVSQSPRYKVAKRGQDVALRCDPISGHVSLFWYQQALGQGPEFLTYFQNEAQLDKSGLPSDRFFAERPEGSVSTLKIQRTQQEDSAVYLCASSLARWVFRETQYFGPGTRLLVL.

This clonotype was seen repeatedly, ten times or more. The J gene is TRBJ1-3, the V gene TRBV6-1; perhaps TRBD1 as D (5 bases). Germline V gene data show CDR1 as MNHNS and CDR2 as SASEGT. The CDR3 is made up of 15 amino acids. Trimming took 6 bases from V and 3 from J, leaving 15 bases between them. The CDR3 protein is CASSPSRGRGNTIYF. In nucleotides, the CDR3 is TGTGCCAGCAGCCCCAGCCGGGGCCGTGGAAACACCATATATTTT.

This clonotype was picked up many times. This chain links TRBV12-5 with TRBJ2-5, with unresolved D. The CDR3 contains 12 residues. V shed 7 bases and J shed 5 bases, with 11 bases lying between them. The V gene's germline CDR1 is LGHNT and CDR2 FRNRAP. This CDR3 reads CASVGQGETQYF. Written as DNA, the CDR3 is TGTGCTAGTGTGGGTCAAGGGGAGACCCAGTACTTC.

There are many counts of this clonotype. In nucleotides, the CDR3 is TGTGCCAGCAGCTTAGTATCCGCGGGGGGCACCGGGGAGCTGTTTTTT. Protein sequence: CASSLVSAGGTGELFF. The V gene is TRBV11-2, the J gene TRBJ2-2; 8 nucleotides match TRBD2. CDR3 size: 16 residues. Losses at the gene ends were 1 base for V and 4 bases for J; bases not matched to a gene: 5. CDR1 and CDR2 from the germline V gene are SGHAT and FQNNGV.

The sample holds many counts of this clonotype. The CDR3 coding sequence is TGTGCCAGCAGCTTGGGGGAGGGGGCCTACGAGCAGTACTTC. Its protein is CASSLGEGAYEQYF. This sequence joins TRBV5-6 and TRBJ2-7, with D possibly matching TRBD2 (7 bases). Germline V gives CDR1 SGHDT, CDR2 YYEEEE. Trimming removed 0 bases at V and 2 bases at J, with 9 bases between. There are 14 residues in the CDR3. Together with reference TRBV5-6 and TRBJ2-7, the CDR3 gives the full variable domain: DAGVTQSPTHLIKTRGQQVTLRCSPKSGHDTVSWYQQALGQGPQFIFQYYEEEERQRGNFPDRFSGHQFPNYSSELNVNALLLGDSALYLCASSLGEGAYEQYFGPGTRLTVT.

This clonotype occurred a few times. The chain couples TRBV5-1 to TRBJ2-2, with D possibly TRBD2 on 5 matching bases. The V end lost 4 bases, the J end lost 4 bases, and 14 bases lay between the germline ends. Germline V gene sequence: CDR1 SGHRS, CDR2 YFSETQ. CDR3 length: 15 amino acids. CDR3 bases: TGCGCCAGCAGCCCGGCAGGAAGCGGCACCGGGGAGCTGTTTTTT. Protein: CASSPAGSGTGELFF. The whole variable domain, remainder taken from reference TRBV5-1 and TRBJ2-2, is KAGVTQTPRYLIKTRGQQVTLSCSPISGHRSVSWYQQTPGQGLQFLFEYFSETQRNKGNFPGRFSGRQFSNSRSEMNVSTLELGDSALYLCASSPAGSGTGELFFGEGSRLTVL.

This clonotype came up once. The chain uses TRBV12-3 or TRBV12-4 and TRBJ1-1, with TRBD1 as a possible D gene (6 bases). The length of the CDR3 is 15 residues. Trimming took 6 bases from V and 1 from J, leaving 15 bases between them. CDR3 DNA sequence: TGTGCCAGCAGCAACAGGGCTGGGGGGAACACTGAAGCTTTCTTT. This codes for CASSNRAGGNTEAFF.

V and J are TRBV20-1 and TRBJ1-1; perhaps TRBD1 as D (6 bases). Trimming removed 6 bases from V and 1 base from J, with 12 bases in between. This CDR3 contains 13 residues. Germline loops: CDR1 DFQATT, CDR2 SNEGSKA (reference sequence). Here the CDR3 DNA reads TGCAGTGCGACCAGGGGAGGGAACACTGAAGCTTTCTTT. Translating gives CSATRGGNTEAFF.

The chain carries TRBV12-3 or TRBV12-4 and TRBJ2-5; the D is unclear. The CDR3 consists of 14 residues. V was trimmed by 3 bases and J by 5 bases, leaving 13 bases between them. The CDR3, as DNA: TGTGCCAGCAGTTTTCTTGGTGTCTTGGAGACCCAGTACTTC. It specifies CASSFLGVLETQYF.

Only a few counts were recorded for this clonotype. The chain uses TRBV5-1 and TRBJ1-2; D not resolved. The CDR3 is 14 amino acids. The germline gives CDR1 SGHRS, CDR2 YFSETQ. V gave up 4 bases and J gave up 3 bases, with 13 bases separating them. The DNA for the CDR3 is TGCGCCAGCAGCACCGGGCGCGGGGACTATGGCTACACCTTC. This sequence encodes CASSTGRGDYGYTF.

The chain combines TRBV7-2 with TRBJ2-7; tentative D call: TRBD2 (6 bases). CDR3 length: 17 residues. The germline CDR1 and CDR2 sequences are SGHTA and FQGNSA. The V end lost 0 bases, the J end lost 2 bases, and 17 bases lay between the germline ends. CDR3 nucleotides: TGTGCCAGCAGCTTAGCTTCGCATGGAGGGAGAACCTACGAGCAGTACTTC. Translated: CASSLASHGGRTYEQYF.

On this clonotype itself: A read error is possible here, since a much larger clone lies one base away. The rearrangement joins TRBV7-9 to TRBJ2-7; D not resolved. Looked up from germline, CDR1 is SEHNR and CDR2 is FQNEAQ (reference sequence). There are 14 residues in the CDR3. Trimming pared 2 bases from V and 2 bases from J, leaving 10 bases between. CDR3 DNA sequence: TGTGCCAGCAGCTTACCCAGTTCCCCCTACGAGCAGTACGTC. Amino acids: CASSLPSSPYEQYV.

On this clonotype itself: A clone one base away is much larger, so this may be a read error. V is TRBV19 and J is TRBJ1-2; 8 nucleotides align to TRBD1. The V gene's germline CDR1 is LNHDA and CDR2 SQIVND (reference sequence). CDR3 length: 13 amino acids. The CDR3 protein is CATTGVPNHGYTF. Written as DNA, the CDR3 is TGTGCCACGACAGGGGTGCCTAACCATGGCTACACCTTC.

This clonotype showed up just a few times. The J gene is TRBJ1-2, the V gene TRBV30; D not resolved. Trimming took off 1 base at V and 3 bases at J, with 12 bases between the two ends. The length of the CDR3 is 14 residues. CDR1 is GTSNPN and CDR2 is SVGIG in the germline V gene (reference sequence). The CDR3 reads CAWSGQVNYYGYTF. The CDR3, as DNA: TGTGCCTGGAGTGGGCAGGTGAACTACTATGGCTACACCTTC. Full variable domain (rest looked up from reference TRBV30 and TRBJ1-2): SQTIHQWPATLVQPVGSPLSLECTVEGTSNPNLYWYRQAAGRGLQLLFYSVGIGQISSEVPQNLSASRPQDRQFILSSKKLLLSDSGFYLCAWSGQVNYYGYTFGSGTRLTVV.

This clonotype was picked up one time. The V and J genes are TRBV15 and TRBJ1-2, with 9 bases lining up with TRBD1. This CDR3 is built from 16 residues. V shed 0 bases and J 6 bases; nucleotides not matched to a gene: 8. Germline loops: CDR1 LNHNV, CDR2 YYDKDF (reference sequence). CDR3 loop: CATSRDRAGQGDGYTF. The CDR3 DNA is TGTGCCACCAGCAGAGATCGGGCGGGACAGGGTGATGGCTACACCTTC.

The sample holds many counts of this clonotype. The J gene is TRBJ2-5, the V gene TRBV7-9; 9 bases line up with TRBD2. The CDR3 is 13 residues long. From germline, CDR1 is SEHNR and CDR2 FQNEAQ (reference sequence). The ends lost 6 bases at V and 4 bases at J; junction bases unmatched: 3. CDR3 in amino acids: CASRLTSGETQYF. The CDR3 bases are TGTGCCAGCAGATTGACTAGCGGAGAGACCCAGTACTTC.

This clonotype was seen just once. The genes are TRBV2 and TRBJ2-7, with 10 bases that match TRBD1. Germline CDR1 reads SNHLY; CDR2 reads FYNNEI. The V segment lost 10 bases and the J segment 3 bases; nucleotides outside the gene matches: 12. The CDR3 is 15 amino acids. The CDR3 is CATKPGTGVFYEQYF. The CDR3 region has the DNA TGTGCCACCAAGCCCGGGACAGGGGTTTTCTACGAGCAGTACTTC.